Sequencing of this T cell receptor (beta chain) was carried out in a study of prognosis after radiotherapy for stage I lung cancer. Study overall: Without exception, patients with non-small cell lung cancer were deemed medically inoperable.

Peripheral venous blood was drawn in roughly 6.5-milliliter volumes, with a draw taken at each of two separate time points. The study amplified the TCR beta CDR3 region from genomic DNA. This amplification was carried out by two rounds of multiplex PCR. Primers (each specific to one TRBV or TRBJ gene) were used in first-round PCR. TCRdb independently ran MiXCR on the multiplex PCR reads; one entry per CDR3 protein. The top ten hold approximately 30% of the sample, which has some 15,000 distinct CDR3 sequences, 50% to 70% seen once. The V gene lost 6 bases and the J gene lost 10 bases, with 18 bases spanning the gap. CDR3 length: 14 amino acids. CDR1 and CDR2 from the germline V gene are SGHTA and FQGTGA.

Sequenced here: PBMCs, sampled before or after stereotactic body radiation therapy (not recorded which). The sequence was collected from a donor aged 50 or older with non-small cell lung cancer. The V and J genes are TRBV7-3 and TRBJ2-2, with D perhaps given as TRBD1 or TRBD2 (7 bases each). This CDR3 is CASRPGGGSAELFF. In DNA form, the CDR3 reads TGTGCCAGCAGACCAGGGGGGGGTTCGGCGGAGCTGTTTTTT.